The rows below give T cell receptor beta chains drawn from one sample of a study of T-cell memory formation after mild COVID-19. TCRdb used MiXCR to reprocess the 5' RACE reads, holding one entry per CDR3 protein. The data hold roughly 170,000 distinct CDR3 sequences, with 15% to 20% observed a single time. Sequencing used PBMCs or a T cell subset sorted from them (not recorded which). Every receptor here comes from a man younger than 35 who had mild COVID-19 (a few samples of this study predate the infection). Cell type and time point are not known. The CDR3 runs from the conserved cysteine through the conserved F or W. The D gene is left open where the match is weak. Size is omitted from some rows. Given values are once, few, many or a class for expanded clones.

clone_size	v_call	d_call	j_call	cdr3_aa	cdr3_nt
-	TRBV7-9	-	TRBJ1-4	CASSPRESEKLFF	TGTGCCAGCAGCCCCCGGGAGAGCGAAAAACTGTTTTTT
few	TRBV29-1	-	TRBJ1-1	CSVEPGAANTEAFF	TGCAGCGTTGAACCGGGGGCGGCGAACACTGAAGCTTTCTTT
-	TRBV15	-	TRBJ2-3	CATSRAGQDTQYF	TGTGCCACCAGCAGAGCAGGACAGGATACGCAGTATTTT
few	TRBV11-2	TRBD2	TRBJ2-1	CASSLRSGDYNEQFF	TGTGCCAGCAGCTTACGTAGCGGGGATTACAATGAGCAGTTCTTC
-	TRBV3-1	-	TRBJ1-2	CASSPSVGTQYGYTF	TGTGCCAGCAGCCCTAGCGTCGGGACACAATATGGCTACACCTTC
-	TRBV7-8	TRBD2	TRBJ2-1	CASSPSGRGARNEQFF	TGTGCCAGCAGCCCCTCTGGGCGGGGGGCCCGGAATGAGCAGTTCTTC
-	TRBV11-2	-	TRBJ1-6	CASSWGSGANSPLHF	TGTGCCAGCAGCTGGGGTTCAGGGGCCAATTCACCCCTCCACTTT
-	TRBV7-8	-	TRBJ2-3	CAGSRGRSDTQYF	TGTGCCGGCTCGCGGGGGCGTTCGGATACGCAGTATTTT
few	TRBV9	-	TRBJ1-1	CASSVGLGVGEKNTEAFF	TGTGCCAGCAGCGTAGGGCTCGGCGTCGGGGAGAAGAACACTGAAGCTTTCTTT
-	TRBV5-6	TRBD1	TRBJ1-1	CASSFRGYRVTEAFF	TGTGCCAGCAGCTTCAGGGGGTACAGGGTTACTGAAGCTTTCTTT
-	TRBV11-2	-	TRBJ2-1	CASSLERLVPEQFF	TGTGCCAGCAGCTTAGAAAGACTAGTACCTGAGCAGTTCTTC
-	TRBV12-3/TRBV12-4	TRBD1	TRBJ1-1	CASSFPPGQGNTEAFF	TGTGCCAGCAGTTTTCCACCCGGACAGGGGAACACTGAAGCTTTCTTT
few	TRBV30	-	TRBJ1-6	CAWSNSYNSPLHF	TGTGCCTGGAGTAACTCCTATAATTCACCCCTCCACTTT
-	TRBV10-3	-	TRBJ1-3	CAITQGAGNTIYF	TGTGCCATCACACAGGGCGCGGGAAACACCATATATTTT
-	TRBV2	-	TRBJ2-5	CASTSGAQETQYF	TGTGCCAGCACGTCGGGGGCTCAAGAGACCCAGTACTTC
few	TRBV6-2/TRBV6-3	-	TRBJ1-1	CASSYRRATEAFF	TGTGCCAGCAGTTATAGGAGGGCCACTGAAGCTTTCTTT
-	TRBV20-1	TRBD1	TRBJ1-2	CSAPTTGGNYGYTF	TGCAGTGCCCCCACGACAGGGGGAAACTATGGCTACACCTTC
few	TRBV3-1	-	TRBJ1-2	CATSTGTYGYTF	TGTGCCACTTCTACAGGGACATATGGCTACACCTTC
few	TRBV20-1	TRBD2	TRBJ2-3	CSASLAGATDTQYF	TGCAGTGCTTCACTAGCGGGGGCCACAGATACGCAGTATTTT
few	TRBV28	-	TRBJ1-5	CASRRDIGWQPQHF	TGTGCCAGCAGACGGGACATTGGTTGGCAGCCCCAGCATTTT
few	TRBV7-2	-	TRBJ2-6	CASSPDGSAGANVLTF	TGTGCCAGCAGCCCTGACGGATCAGCAGGGGCCAACGTCCTGACTTTC
-	TRBV7-2	-	TRBJ1-3	CASSLARKVTGNTIYF	TGTGCCAGCAGCTTAGCGCGGAAGGTTACCGGAAACACCATATATTTT
-	TRBV6-5	-	TRBJ2-1	CASSSLGGRLNNEQFF	TGTGCCAGCAGTTCCCTTGGGGGCAGACTGAACAATGAGCAGTTCTTC
few	TRBV12-3/TRBV12-4	-	TRBJ1-2	CASRTTANYGYTF	TGTGCCAGCAGAACGACGGCTAACTATGGCTACACCTTC
few	TRBV12-3/TRBV12-4	-	TRBJ1-2	CASSRGWDYGYTF	TGTGCCAGCAGCCGTGGTTGGGACTATGGCTACACCTTC
many	TRBV11-2	TRBD2	TRBJ2-3	CASRQKRGATDTQYF	TGTGCCAGCAGGCAAAAGCGGGGGGCCACAGATACGCAGTATTTT
few	TRBV28	-	TRBJ2-3	CASSPSSLSRGTDTQYF	TGTGCCAGCAGTCCCAGTAGTTTATCTAGGGGCACAGATACGCAGTATTTT
few	TRBV9	TRBD1	TRBJ2-6	CASSTRTGSGANVLTF	TGTGCCAGCAGCACACGGACAGGGTCTGGGGCCAACGTCCTGACTTTC
few	TRBV11-2	-	TRBJ1-2	CASSLMGIGGYTF	TGTGCCAGCAGCTTGATGGGAATCGGTGGCTACACCTTC
-	TRBV4-3	TRBD1	TRBJ1-4	CASSQGPSTGQGEKLFF	TGCGCCAGCAGCCAAGGGCCTTCGACAGGGCAGGGGGAAAAACTGTTTTTT
few	TRBV5-5	TRBD2	TRBJ2-3	CASSRGGASDTQYF	TGTGCCAGCAGCCGCGGGGGGGCTTCAGATACGCAGTATTTT
-	TRBV7-6	-	TRBJ1-1	CASSTVRGSNTEAFF	TGTGCCAGCAGCACCGTAAGGGGGTCGAACACTGAAGCTTTCTTT
-	TRBV4-3	TRBD2	TRBJ2-7	CASSRILAGPYEQYF	TGCGCCAGCAGCCGGATCCTAGCGGGGCCCTACGAGCAGTACTTC
few	TRBV20-1	-	TRBJ2-1	CSAGWDRSREQFF	TGCAGTGCTGGATGGGACCGAAGCCGGGAGCAGTTCTTC
many	TRBV6-2/TRBV6-3	TRBD2	TRBJ2-5	CASSPRTSGVQETQYF	TGTGCCAGCAGTCCCCGGACTAGCGGGGTCCAGGAGACCCAGTACTTC
few	TRBV10-3	-	TRBJ2-6	CAISAGAGANVLTF	TGTGCCATCAGTGCAGGGGCTGGGGCCAACGTCCTGACTTTC
many	TRBV11-2	-	TRBJ2-1	CASSFTSSRYNEQFF	TGTGCCAGCAGCTTTACTAGCTCTCGCTACAATGAGCAGTTCTTC
-	TRBV5-1	-	TRBJ2-1	CASSRDGRGHNEQFF	TGCGCCAGCAGCAGGGACGGCCGGGGACACAATGAGCAGTTCTTC
few	TRBV20-1	TRBD1	TRBJ1-2	CSASGTGSIPF	TGCAGTGCTAGCGGGACAGGGTCTATCCCCTTC
-	TRBV29-1	-	TRBJ2-5	CSVEDQPGPQYF	TGCAGCGTTGAAGATCAACCGGGGCCCCAGTACTTC